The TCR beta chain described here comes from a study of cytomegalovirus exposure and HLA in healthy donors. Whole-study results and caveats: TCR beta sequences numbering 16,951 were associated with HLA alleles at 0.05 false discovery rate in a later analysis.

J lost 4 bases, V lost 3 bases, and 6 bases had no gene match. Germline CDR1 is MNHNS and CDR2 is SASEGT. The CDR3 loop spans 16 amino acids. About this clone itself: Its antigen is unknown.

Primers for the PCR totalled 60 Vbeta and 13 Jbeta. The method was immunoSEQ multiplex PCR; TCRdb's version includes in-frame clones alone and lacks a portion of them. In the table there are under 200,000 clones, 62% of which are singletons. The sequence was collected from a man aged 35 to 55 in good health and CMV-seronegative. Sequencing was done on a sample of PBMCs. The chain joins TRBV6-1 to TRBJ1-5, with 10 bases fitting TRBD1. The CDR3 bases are TGTGCCAGCAGTGAGGGTGCGGGACAGGGGAATCAGCCCCAGCATTTT. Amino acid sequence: CASSEGAGQGNQPQHF.